This T cell receptor (beta chain) stems from a study of neurological immune-mediated disorders. Study results and limitations: Healthy controls had more TCR clonal expansion than multiple sclerosis, which showed the least, whereas HTLV-1-associated myelopathy showed the most.

This CDR3 contains 14 residues. V was shortened by 8 bases and J by 4 bases, with 15 bases between the two germline ends. In germline, CDR1 is LNHNV, CDR2 YYDKDF (reference sequence). This clonotype has at least ten counts. The antigen remains unidentified. TCRdb re-analysed the 5' RACE reads in MiXCR, keeping a single row per CDR3 protein. The top ten hold approximately 2% of the sample, which has tens of thousands of distinct CDR3 sequences, 3% to 4% seen once. The chain combines TRBV15 with TRBJ1-5; D gene uncertain. The sequencing sample was made of CD4+ T cells from blood. The receptor was derived from a woman between 40 and 55 years old with multiple sclerosis. As DNA, the CDR3 is TGTGCCACCCAACTTGACGTGGGGAATCAGCCCCAGCATTTT. As protein: CATQLDVGNQPQHF.